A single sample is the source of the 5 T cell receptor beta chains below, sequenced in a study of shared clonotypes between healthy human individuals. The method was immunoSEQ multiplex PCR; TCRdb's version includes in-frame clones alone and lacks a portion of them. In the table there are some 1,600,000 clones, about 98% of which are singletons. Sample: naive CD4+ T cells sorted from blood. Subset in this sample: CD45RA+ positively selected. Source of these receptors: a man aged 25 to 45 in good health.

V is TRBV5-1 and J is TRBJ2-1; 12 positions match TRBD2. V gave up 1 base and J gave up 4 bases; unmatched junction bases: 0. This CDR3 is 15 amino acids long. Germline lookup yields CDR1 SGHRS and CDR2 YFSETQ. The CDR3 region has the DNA TGCGCCAGCAGCTTGACTAGCGGGAGGTACAATGAGCAGTTCTTC. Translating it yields CASSLTSGRYNEQFF.

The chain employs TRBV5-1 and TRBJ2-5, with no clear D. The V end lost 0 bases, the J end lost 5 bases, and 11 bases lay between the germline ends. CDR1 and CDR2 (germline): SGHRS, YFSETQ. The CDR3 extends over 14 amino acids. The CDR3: CASSLEGRSETQYF. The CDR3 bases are TGCGCCAGCAGCTTGGAGGGCAGGTCGGAGACCCAGTACTTC.

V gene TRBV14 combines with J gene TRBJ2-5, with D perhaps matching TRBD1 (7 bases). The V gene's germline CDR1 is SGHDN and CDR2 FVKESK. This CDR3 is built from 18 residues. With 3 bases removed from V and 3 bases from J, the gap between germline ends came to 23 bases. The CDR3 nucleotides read TGTGCCAGCAGCCACAAGATACGCGGGACTCAGGGGGAAGAGACCCAGTACTTC. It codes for CASSHKIRGTQGEETQYF.

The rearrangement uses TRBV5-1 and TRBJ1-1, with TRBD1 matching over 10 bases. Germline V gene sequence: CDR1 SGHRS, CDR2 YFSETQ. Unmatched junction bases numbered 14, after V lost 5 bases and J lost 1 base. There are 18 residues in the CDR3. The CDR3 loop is CASRKPGQGQGENTEAFF. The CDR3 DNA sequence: TGCGCCAGCAGAAAACCGGGACAGGGGCAAGGAGAGAACACTGAAGCTTTCTTT.

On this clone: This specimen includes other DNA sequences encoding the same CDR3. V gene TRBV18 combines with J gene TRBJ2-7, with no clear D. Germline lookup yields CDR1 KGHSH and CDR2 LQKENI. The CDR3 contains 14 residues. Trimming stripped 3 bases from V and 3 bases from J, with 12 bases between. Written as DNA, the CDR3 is TGTGCCAGCTCACCCCCGAGCCCTAGCTACGAGCAGTACTTC. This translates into CASSPPSPSYEQYF.